The 28 T cell receptor beta chains presented below share a single source sample, sequenced in a study of metastatic and nonmetastatic thyroid tumors. TCRdb re-analyzed the PCR reads using MiXCR. The top ten clones hold around a tenth of a sample with 30,000 to 40,000 clones, approximately 12% of them seen once. No treatment had been given to any patient before thyroid surgery. The sample taken for sequencing was blood. These receptors originate from a female donor with papillary thyroid cancer or a benign thyroid nodule (not recorded which). Some clones in this sample may be carry-over from other donors' samples.

This clone was seen repeatedly, ten times or more. At one boundary the junction diverges from the germline segment, which might be a read error. Within the sample, other DNA sequences also encode this same CDR3. The chain joins TRBV11-2 to TRBJ1-2, with D perhaps matching TRBD1 (5 bases). The CDR3 extends over 12 amino acids. Germline lookup yields CDR1 SGHAT and CDR2 FQNNGV. The CDR3 loop is CASSRQSDGYTF. The CDR3 DNA is TGTGCCAGCAGTAGACAGAGTGATGGCTATACCTTC.

In its sample, this clone was seen many times. The chain is built from TRBV10-1 and TRBJ2-3, with D perhaps TRBD1 (5 bases). CDR3 size: 14 residues. The V end lost 7 bases, the J end lost 0 bases, and 11 bases lay between the germline ends. Germline V lookup: CDR1 WNHNN, CDR2 SYGVQD (reference sequence). CDR3 loop: CASKGSTSTDTQYF. For the CDR3, the DNA is TGCGCCAGCAAGGGGTCGACTAGCACAGATACGCAGTATTTT.

This clone has a handful of counts. This sequence may be a read error, since a much larger clone differs from it by one base. This CDR3 is also generated by other DNA sequences in the sample. The J gene is TRBJ2-7, the V gene TRBV29-1; TRBD1 aligns across 9 bases. J gave up 6 bases and V 2 bases, and 5 bases lay outside the gene matches. Per germline, CDR1 SQVTM and CDR2 ANQGSEA. This CDR3 has 13 residues. The CDR3 DNA reads TGCAGCGTTGAACCCTGGACAGGGGCCGAGCAGTACTTC. Protein sequence: CSVEPWTGAEQYF.

This clone was seen repeatedly, ten times or more. V usage is TRBV6-1 and J usage is TRBJ2-5; 10 bases line up with TRBD2. Germline CDR1 MNHNS, CDR2 SASEGT. The V gene end was trimmed by 1 base and the J gene end by 1 base; junction bases not matched to a gene: 3. The CDR3 length is 16 residues. The CDR3 sequence is CASSEGTSGFQETQYF. DNA of the CDR3: TGTGCCAGCAGTGAAGGGACTAGCGGATTCCAAGAGACCCAGTACTTC.

The chain combines TRBV6-2 or TRBV6-3 with TRBJ2-7, with a possible D match to TRBD2 (5 bases). In germline, CDR1 is MNHEY, CDR2 SVGEGT. Trimming left V 7 bases short and J 7 bases short, with 23 bases between. The CDR3 contains 15 residues. The CDR3 region has the DNA TGTGCCAGCATGGGATCGAGAGGGCCGAGGAAAGAGCAGTACTTC. Translation gives CASMGSRGPRKEQYF.

This clone was detected ten times or more. V usage is TRBV28 and J usage is TRBJ1-5; 7 bases are shared with TRBD1. The CDR3 totals 16 residues. Germline V gives CDR1 MDHEN, CDR2 SYDVKM. Trimming at V came to 6 bases and at J to 4 bases, leaving 12 bases not matched to a gene. This CDR3 reads CASSPDRATTNQPQHF. The DNA for the CDR3 is TGTGCCAGCAGCCCAGACAGGGCCACTACTAATCAGCCCCAGCATTTT.

As regards this clone: One base away lies a much larger clone, so this may be a sequencing read error. This rearrangement joins TRBV9 to TRBJ1-1; unclear D gene. Trimming stripped 4 bases from V and 3 bases from J, with 13 bases between. The CDR3 spans 14 residues. The germline gives CDR1 SGDLS, CDR2 YYNGEE. In DNA form, the CDR3 reads TGTGCCAGCAGCTTAGAGGGATCGGACACTGAAGCTTTCTTT. Protein sequence: CASSLEGSDTEAFF.

This clone was detected ten times or more. The chain carries TRBV6-6 and TRBJ2-3; D could derive from TRBD1 or TRBD2 (5 bases each). The germline V gene has CDR1 MNHNY and CDR2 SVGAGI (reference sequence). Trimming shortened V by 2 bases and J by 2 bases, and 17 bases separated the two germline ends. This CDR3 region has 17 residues. CDR3 residues: CASSYGTRAINTDTQYF. CDR3 nucleotides: TGTGCCAGCAGTTACGGGACGCGGGCCATCAACACAGATACGCAGTATTTT.

This clone has at least ten counts. V is TRBV28 and J is TRBJ1-2; D call uncertain. This CDR3 is 12 amino acids long. V was shortened by 6 bases and J by 5 bases, with 10 bases between the two germline ends. Looked up from germline, CDR1 is MDHEN and CDR2 is SYDVKM. This CDR3 is CASSRRTYGYTF. DNA of the CDR3: TGTGCCAGCAGCAGAAGGACGTATGGCTACACCTTC.

This clone occurred many times. The rearrangement uses TRBV9 and TRBJ2-1; no reliable D call. The CDR3 is made up of 11 amino acids. The germline V gene encodes CDR1 SGDLS and CDR2 YYNGEE. V lost 0 bases and J 8 bases, leaving 3 bases between the germline ends. The CDR3 reads CASSVGHEQFF. CDR3 nucleotides: TGTGCCAGCAGCGTAGGCCATGAGCAGTTCTTC.

This clone was picked up many times. Possible read error: a much larger clone is one base away. This rearrangement joins TRBV12-3 or TRBV12-4 to TRBJ1-1; unclear D gene. The CDR3 loop spans 10 amino acids. CDR3 amino acids: CAGSGVEAFF. DNA for the CDR3: TGTGCCGGCAGTGGGGTGGAGGCTTTCTTT.

Ten or more counts support this clone. Additional DNA sequences in this sample encode the identical CDR3. The V gene is TRBV5-5, the J gene TRBJ2-7; the match to TRBD1 covers 8 bases. CDR1 and CDR2 (germline): SGHKS, YYEKEE (reference sequence). J gave up 4 bases and V 3 bases, and 6 bases lay outside the gene matches. The CDR3 is 14 amino acids. CDR3 amino acids: CASSSDRVSYEQYF. CDR3 coding DNA: TGTGCCAGCAGCTCGGACAGGGTCTCTTACGAGCAGTACTTC.

This clone has just one count. The chain uses TRBV5-1 and TRBJ1-2; TRBD1 might be the D (5 bases). The CDR3 runs to 12 residues. Trimming stripped 4 bases from V and 8 bases from J, with 12 bases between. Germline V CDR1 and CDR2: SGHRS, YFSETQ. This CDR3 is CASSMDTQGYTF. DNA for the CDR3: TGCGCCAGCAGCATGGACACTCAGGGCTACACCTTC.

This clone was seen at least ten times. This rearrangement joins TRBV27 to TRBJ2-3; D unclear. CDR1 and CDR2 (germline): MNHEY, SMNVEV (reference sequence). This CDR3 region has 12 residues. V lost 5 bases, J lost 5 bases, and 8 bases lay in between. CDR3 amino acids: CASSVIGDTQYF. The CDR3, as DNA: TGTGCCAGCAGTGTAATTGGAGATACGCAGTATTTT.

In this sample, this clone turned up many times. The rearrangement links TRBV12-3 or TRBV12-4 to TRBJ2-1; TRBD2 aligns across 13 bases. The CDR3 has 15 amino acids. J was trimmed by 9 bases and V by 6 bases; bases with no gene match: 8. The CDR3, as DNA: TGTGCCAGCAGCCGAGGGGGGACTAGCGGGGTTGAGCAGTTCTTC. Amino acids: CASSRGGTSGVEQFF.

The rearrangement links TRBV7-6 to TRBJ2-5, with a tentative D call TRBD2 (6 bases). The CDR3 spans 15 residues. CDR1 SGHVS and CDR2 FNYEAQ come from the germline V gene. V lost 3 bases, J lost 7 bases, and 18 bases lay in between. In nucleotides, the CDR3 is TGTGCCAGCAGCTTTTCGGGACGGATGGGGGGGACCCAGTACTTC. Translation: CASSFSGRMGGTQYF.

This clone was seen repeatedly, ten times or more. The chain is built from TRBV7-2 and TRBJ2-5, with 7 bases matching TRBD1. J was trimmed by 5 bases and V by 6 bases; bases with no gene match: 15. CDR1 is SGHTA and CDR2 is FQGNSA in the germline V gene. The CDR3 has 16 residues. The CDR3 spells CASRLTGHLTGETQYF. DNA for the CDR3: TGTGCCAGCAGGTTGACAGGGCATTTAACAGGGGAGACCCAGTACTTC.

This clone was counted between two and nine times. The V gene is TRBV6-1, the J gene TRBJ1-5; tentatively, D is TRBD1 (5 bases). Germline CDR1 is MNHNS and CDR2 is SASEGT. CDR3 length: 17 amino acids. Trimming pared 7 bases from V and 11 bases from J, leaving 30 bases between. The CDR3 region is CASIFSHKGAVSCAQHF. The CDR3 nucleotides read TGTGCCAGCATTTTTTCCCACAAAGGGGCCGTATCGTGTGCCCAGCATTTT.

This clone qualifies as medium-sized. This sequence joins TRBV28 and TRBJ2-1, with D tentatively TRBD1 or TRBD2 (5 bases each). The ends were cut back, 2 bases at V and 10 bases at J, with 6 bases in the middle. This CDR3 contains 11 residues. Germline loops: CDR1 MDHEN, CDR2 SYDVKM. The CDR3 is CASSLRDEQFF. For the CDR3, the DNA is TGTGCCAGCAGTTTAAGGGACGAGCAGTTCTTC.

This clone was counted a few times. V and J are TRBV6-1 and TRBJ2-5, with a possible D match to TRBD1 (6 bases). This CDR3 spans 16 amino acids. Germline CDR1 MNHNS, CDR2 SASEGT. Trimming removed 8 bases from V and 4 bases from J, with 23 bases in between. In nucleotides, the CDR3 is TGTGCCAGCGTAACCTACGGGACACCAAAGGGAGAGACCCAGTACTTC. It specifies CASVTYGTPKGETQYF.

There are many counts of this clone. The J gene is TRBJ2-3, the V gene TRBV5-1; tentative D call: TRBD1 (5 bases). CDR3 length equals 14 residues. Germline lookup yields CDR1 SGHRS and CDR2 YFSETQ. V was trimmed by 3 bases and J by 1 base, leaving 9 bases between them. The CDR3 loop is CASSSGQGTDTQYF. CDR3 sequence (DNA): TGCGCCAGCAGCTCCGGACAAGGCACAGATACGCAGTATTTT.

This clone was counted many times. The chain carries TRBV5-1 and TRBJ2-1; D may be TRBD2 (6 bases). Per the germline V gene, CDR1 is SGHRS and CDR2 is YFSETQ. The CDR3 consists of 15 residues. Trimming left V 7 bases short and J 6 bases short, with 20 bases between. CDR3 residues: CASGGSGTQVNEQFF. The CDR3 region has the DNA TGCGCCAGCGGAGGATCCGGGACTCAAGTCAATGAGCAGTTCTTC.

This clone is medium-sized by share. This rearrangement joins TRBV6-1 to TRBJ1-2; D remains ambiguous. Germline V CDR1 and CDR2: MNHNS, SASEGT. Trimming shortened V by 6 bases and J by 6 bases, and 17 bases separated the two germline ends. The CDR3 runs to 14 residues. CDR3 sequence: CASRTDGAGHGYTF. The CDR3, as DNA: TGTGCCAGCAGAACAGACGGCGCCGGGCATGGCTACACCTTC.

By share, this clone counts as medium-sized. CDR3 bases: TGTGCCAGCAGTGACACGAACACCGGGGAGCTGTTTTTT. Its translation is CASSDTNTGELFF. This chain joins TRBV2 and TRBJ2-2, with unresolved D. The V gene's germline CDR1 is SNHLY and CDR2 FYNNEI. The CDR3 extends over 13 amino acids. The germline V and J ends were trimmed by 3 bases and 0 bases, with 2 bases remaining between them.

This clone was seen a few times. The junction and the germline gene differ at one end; a read error may be behind it. The chain joins TRBV28 to TRBJ1-2; D not certain. Germline V gene sequence: CDR1 MDHEN, CDR2 SYDVKM. This CDR3 region has 13 residues. CDR3 region: CASSSPGYGGYIF. The CDR3 nucleotides read TGTGCCAGCAGTTCTCCGGGGTATGGAGGCTACATCTTC.

The sample holds many counts of this clone. This chain links TRBV6-1 with TRBJ2-3; D perhaps matches TRBD2 (6 bases). Germline CDR1 and CDR2: MNHNS and SASEGT. The CDR3 covers 16 residues. The V end lost 5 bases, the J end lost 0 bases, and 15 bases lay between the germline ends. The CDR3 spells CASSRGLPSSTDTQYF. The CDR3 nucleotides read TGTGCCAGCAGTAGGGGACTTCCTTCTAGCACAGATACGCAGTATTTT.

This clone was observed a few times. A junction end diverges from the germline sequence, so it may reflect a read error. The chain carries TRBV6-2 or TRBV6-3 and TRBJ2-1, with TRBD1 matching 7 bases. The CDR3 is 17 amino acids. Germline V gene sequence: CDR1 MNHEY, CDR2 SVGEGT. DNA for the CDR3: TGTGCCAGCGGTTACTCGACAGGGTGCGGCTCCTACAATGAGCAGTTCTTC. It encodes CASGYSTGCGSYNEQFF.

This chain joins TRBV4-1 and TRBJ1-1; D is possibly TRBD1 (6 bases). This CDR3 comprises 16 residues. The germline CDR1 and CDR2 sequences are MGHRA and YSYEKL. The V end was cut by 0 bases, the J end by 1 base, with 12 bases between. In nucleotides, the CDR3 is TGCGCCAGCAGCCAAGACTTTTCGGGACAGAACACTGAAGCTTTCTTT. Its protein product is CASSQDFSGQNTEAFF.